These 17 T cell receptor beta chains came from one sample sequenced in a study of beta chain features in type 1 diabetes. The sequenced template was cDNA made from the entire isolated RNA. Sequenced by immunoSEQ multiplex PCR; TCRdb stores in-frame clones only, minus some. The sample carries around 180,000 clones, about 13% recorded once. Material: central memory CD4+ T cells from blood. The receptors were sampled from a woman aged 18-35 years in good health.

The table lists this clone with a few counts. The chain has TRBV5-1 and TRBJ2-1; 11 bases align to TRBD2. The V gene end was trimmed by 0 bases and the J gene end by 6 bases; junction bases not matched to a gene: 5. The CDR3 length is 16 residues. Germline values: CDR1 SGHRS, CDR2 YFSETQ. The CDR3 nucleotides read TGCGCCAGCAGCTTGGCCATAGCGGGAGGGGCCAATGAGCAGTTCTTC. It encodes CASSLAIAGGANEQFF.

This clone occurred a few times. V usage is TRBV30 and J usage is TRBJ2-3; a possible D gene is TRBD2 (6 bases). The CDR3 has 12 residues. V was trimmed by 5 bases and J by 3 bases, leaving 9 bases between them. Per germline, CDR1 GTSNPN and CDR2 SVGIG (reference sequence). The CDR3 region is CAWDGGTDTQYF. Written as DNA, the CDR3 is TGTGCCTGGGACGGGGGAACAGATACGCAGTATTTT.

This clone has only one observation. The chain has TRBV5-1 and TRBJ1-1; D remains unclear. The CDR3 extends over 14 amino acids. CDR1 is SGHRS and CDR2 is YFSETQ in the germline V gene. Trimming pared 4 bases from V and 1 base from J, leaving 11 bases between. The CDR3 loop reads CASSQGGRNTEAFF. The CDR3 DNA sequence: TGCGCCAGCAGCCAAGGAGGGCGGAACACTGAAGCTTTCTTT.

The gene calls are TRBV4-1 and TRBJ2-7; 8 bases are a match to TRBD1. With 6 bases clipped from V and 4 bases from J, the junction kept 5 bases outside the gene matches. Germline values: CDR1 MGHRA, CDR2 YSYEKL. This CDR3 has 13 amino acids. CDR3 sequence (DNA): TGCGCCAGCAGACCCACAGGGGGGTACGAGCAGTACTTC. Its protein is CASRPTGGYEQYF.

This clone was observed a few times. The J gene is TRBJ2-7, the V gene TRBV7-6, with TRBD1 matching 11 bases. V shed 2 bases, J shed 3 bases, and the junction held 3 bases outside the gene matches. This CDR3 spans 15 amino acids. Germline V gene data show CDR1 as SGHVS and CDR2 as FNYEAQ. The CDR3 is CASSLSGQGVYEQYF. In DNA form, the CDR3 reads TGTGCCAGCAGCTTATCGGGACAGGGGGTCTACGAGCAGTACTTC. Full variable domain (rest looked up from reference TRBV7-6 and TRBJ2-7): GAGVSQSPRYKVTKRGQDVALRCDPISGHVSLYWYRQALGQGPEFLTYFNYEAQQDKSGLPNDRFSAERPEGSISTLTIQRTEQRDSAMYRCASSLSGQGVYEQYFGPGTRLTVT.

This chain joins TRBV18 and TRBJ2-7, with D possibly being TRBD1 (6 bases). CDR1 KGHSH and CDR2 LQKENI come from the germline V gene. V gave up 2 bases and J gave up 6 bases, with 11 bases separating them. The CDR3 totals 13 residues. CDR3 bases: TGTGCCAGCTCACCAGGTACAGGGTTCGAGCAGTACTTC. It encodes CASSPGTGFEQYF.

This chain connects TRBV2 to TRBJ2-1; 7 bases map to TRBD1. J gave up 9 bases and V 8 bases, and 4 bases lay outside the gene matches. The CDR3 is 11 residues long. Germline-derived CDR1 and CDR2 are SNHLY and FYNNEI. The CDR3 region is CASLTGAEQFF. Here the CDR3 DNA reads TGTGCCAGCTTAACAGGGGCTGAGCAGTTCTTC.

This sequence joins TRBV28 and TRBJ1-4; TRBD1 matches 8 bases. V was pared by 3 bases and J by 3 bases, with 3 bases of the junction left unmatched. The CDR3 consists of 15 residues. Per the germline V gene, CDR1 is MDHEN and CDR2 is SYDVKM. The CDR3 loop is CASSLYRGSNEKLFF. The CDR3 nucleotides are TGTGCCAGCAGTTTGTACAGGGGGTCTAATGAAAAACTGTTTTTT.

The chain is built from TRBV5-1 and TRBJ2-2; TRBD2 is a possible D gene (5 bases). V was shortened by 4 bases and J by 5 bases, with 9 bases between the two germline ends. The CDR3 totals 13 residues. Germline V lookup: CDR1 SGHRS, CDR2 YFSETQ. CDR3: CASSPSGTGELFF. The CDR3 bases are TGCGCCAGCAGCCCTTCGGGAACCGGGGAGCTGTTTTTT.

The genes are TRBV11-3 and TRBJ1-2; 7 bases match TRBD1. Germline-derived CDR1 and CDR2 are SGHNT and YENEEA. The CDR3 sequence is 15 residues long. The V gene end was trimmed by 2 bases and the J gene end by 8 bases; junction bases not matched to a gene: 11. CDR3 residues: CASSLTADRTGGYTF. CDR3 DNA sequence: TGTGCCAGCAGCTTAACGGCCGACAGGACAGGCGGCTACACCTTC.

This chain joins TRBV6-5 and TRBJ1-5; D call uncertain. Germline V gene lookup returns CDR1 MNHEY and CDR2 SVGAGI. The CDR3 loop spans 13 amino acids. The V end was cut by 7 bases, the J end by 1 base, with 8 bases between. CDR3 amino acids: CASKLRSNQPQHF. Here the CDR3 DNA reads TGTGCCAGCAAACTTCGCAGCAATCAGCCCCAGCATTTT.

This clone was observed a handful of times. The chain joins TRBV14 to TRBJ1-5; D remains ambiguous. Germline CDR1 and CDR2: SGHDN and FVKESK. CDR3 length: 13 amino acids. Trimming removed 3 bases from V and 5 bases from J, with 8 bases in between. CDR3 sequence (DNA): TGTGCCAGCAGCCAGTGGGAGGATCAGCCCCAGCATTTT. It is translated as CASSQWEDQPQHF.

The rearrangement links TRBV10-3 to TRBJ2-7, with D possibly TRBD1 on 6 matching bases. Trimming cost V 4 bases and J 1 base, with 11 bases left between them. Germline V gene lookup returns CDR1 ENHRY and CDR2 SYGVKD. The CDR3 has 14 residues. CDR3 coding DNA: TGTGCCATCAGTGTAATGACAGGATCCTACGAGCAGTACTTC. Translation gives CAISVMTGSYEQYF.

This clone came up a few times. V and J are TRBV5-1 and TRBJ2-7; 8 bases fit TRBD1. This CDR3 comprises 15 residues. Germline values: CDR1 SGHRS, CDR2 YFSETQ. With V trimmed by 4 bases and J by 6 bases, 12 bases remained unmatched. CDR3 sequence reads: CASSETGQAGFEQYF. The CDR3 DNA reads TGCGCCAGCAGCGAGACGGGACAGGCGGGATTCGAGCAGTACTTC.

This clone has just a few counts. The chain employs TRBV28 and TRBJ2-3; TRBD1 matches 9 bases. CDR3 length: 16 residues. Per germline, CDR1 MDHEN and CDR2 SYDVKM. J lost 3 bases, V lost 5 bases, and 9 bases had no gene match. CDR3 sequence: CASSPPGQGGTDTQYF. The CDR3 bases are TGTGCCAGCAGTCCACCGGGACAGGGAGGGACAGATACGCAGTATTTT.

This chain links TRBV5-5 with TRBJ1-2, with 8 bases aligning to TRBD1. With V trimmed by 3 bases and J by 10 bases, 11 bases remained unmatched. This CDR3 is 14 amino acids long. Germline CDR1 SGHKS, CDR2 YYEKEE (reference sequence). In nucleotides, the CDR3 is TGTGCCAGCAGCTCTGCGACAGGGGAGACGGACTACACCTTC. This translates into CASSSATGETDYTF. The variable domain in full, with the rest retrieved from reference TRBV5-5 and TRBJ1-2, is DAGVTQSPTHLIKTRGQQVTLRCSPISGHKSVSWYQQVLGQGPQFIFQYYEKEERGRGNFPDRFSARQFPNYSSELNVNALLLGDSALYLCASSSATGETDYTFGSGTRLTVV.

This clone showed up just a few times. This chain joins TRBV5-4 and TRBJ2-1; D is uncertain. CDR1 and CDR2 from the germline V gene are SGHNT and YYREEE (reference sequence). The CDR3 has 14 residues. V lost 0 bases and J lost 9, with 13 bases in between. In nucleotides, the CDR3 is TGTGCCAGCAGCTTGGACTACTCAATAGGTGAGCAGTTCTTC. Its protein is CASSLDYSIGEQFF.